This section outlines one T cell receptor beta chain sequence together with its context. Primers included in the PCR were 60 Vbeta and 13 Jbeta primers. Sequencing was performed with immunoSEQ multiplex PCR; in TCRdb, only in-frame clones are kept and a portion is missing. In the table there are approximately 300,000 clones, 80% of which are singletons. These data are taken from a study of cytomegalovirus exposure and HLA in healthy donors. The CDR3 extends over 18 amino acids. V was pared by 3 bases and J by 0 bases, with 10 bases of the junction left unmatched. Germline V gene data show CDR1 as PRHDT and CDR2 as FYEKMQ (reference sequence).

The TCR originated in a girl aged 2 to 9 in good health and CMV-seronegative. The gene calls are TRBV13 and TRBJ2-3; TRBD2 aligns across 9 bases. Sequences were obtained from PBMCs. The CDR3 DNA reads TGTGCCAGCAGCTTCGATGCGGGAGGGATAATTAGCACAGATACGCAGTATTTT. Encoded protein: CASSFDAGGIISTDTQYF.